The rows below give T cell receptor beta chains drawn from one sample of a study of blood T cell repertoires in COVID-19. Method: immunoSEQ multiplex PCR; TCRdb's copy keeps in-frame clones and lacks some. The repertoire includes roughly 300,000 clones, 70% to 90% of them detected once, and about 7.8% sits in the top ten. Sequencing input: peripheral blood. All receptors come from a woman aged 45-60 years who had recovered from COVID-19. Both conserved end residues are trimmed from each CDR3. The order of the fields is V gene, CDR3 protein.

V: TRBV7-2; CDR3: ASSARLGGSNEQF
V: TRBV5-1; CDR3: ASMPDHKSEETQY
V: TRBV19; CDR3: ASSYGGHSYNEQF
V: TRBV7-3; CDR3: ASSLTNRDRDPF
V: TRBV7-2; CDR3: ASSLVRLVITDTQY
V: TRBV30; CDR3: AWSRTGGEAF
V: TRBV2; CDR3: ASKLDSNYGYT
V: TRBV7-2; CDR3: ASSLVPGTEGSPLH
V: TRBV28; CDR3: ASSLYRGRGNYGYT
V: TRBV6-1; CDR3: ASRGQGMSTGELF
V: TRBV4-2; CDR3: ASSQGVNREDTQY